This T cell receptor (beta chain) was identified during a study of T-cell reconstitution after alpha-beta-depleted transplantation in children. A note on this clonotype: Its antigen is unknown.

Unique molecular identifiers were incorporated during preparation of the TCRbeta library. Each CDR3 protein gets one entry after TCRdb re-called the PCR reads with MiXCR. The data hold around 370,000 distinct CDR3 sequences, with 15% to 20% observed a single time. The CDR3 is 13 amino acids. V shed 6 bases and J shed 7 bases, with 15 bases lying between them. Germline lookup yields CDR1 MNHEY and CDR2 SVGAGI. Study-wide findings and caveats: A year had passed since transplant, and T-cell counts and diversity by then came mostly from newly produced T cells.

The V call is TRBV6-5, the J call TRBJ2-5, with D possibly TRBD2 on 5 matching bases. The material sequenced was PBMCs, mostly from graft donor cells, taken 360 days after TCRalphabeta/CD19-depleted stem cell transplant. This clonotype was obtained from a male patient under 10 years old who had a stem cell transplant for acute lymphoblastic leukemia, so the T cells may come from the graft donor. The CDR3 sequence is CASRQTGSGTQYF. The CDR3, as DNA: TGTGCCAGCAGGCAGACGGGATCCGGGACCCAGTACTTC.